These T cell receptor beta chains were read from a single sample in a study of naive and memory T cell subsets. One entry per CDR3 protein results from TCRdb running MiXCR on the UMI-ligation and nested PCR reads. Of 84,000 or so distinct CDR3 sequences in the sample, 7% to 8% were seen once. The material sequenced was central memory CD4+ T cells from blood. The receptors were gathered from a human donor in good health. The CDR3 runs from the conserved cysteine through the conserved F or W. D genes are given only for firm matches. Size is omitted from some rows. Given values are once, few, many or a class for expanded clones.

clone_size	d_call	v_call	j_call	cdr3_nt	cdr3_aa
many	NA	TRBV27	TRBJ2-7	TGTGCCAGCTCGAGGAGGGGGCCCCACGAGCAGTACTTC	CASSRRGPHEQYF
many	NA	TRBV7-3	TRBJ1-1	TGTGCCAGCAGCGAGGGACGTACCACTGAAGCTTTCTTT	CASSEGRTTEAFF
NA	NA	TRBV7-9	TRBJ2-1	TGTGCCAGCAGCTTAGCCGGGACCCGCAATGAGCAGTTCTTC	CASSLAGTRNEQFF
many	TRBD1	TRBV19	TRBJ1-5	TGTGCCAGTAGTATAGGTTCACGGACAGGCGGCTTACCCGTGCATTTT	CASSIGSRTGGLPVHF
many	NA	TRBV7-6	TRBJ1-1	TGTGCCAGCAGCTTAGTAGTGGCAGGCACCATGAACACTGAAGCTTTCTTT	CASSLVVAGTMNTEAFF
few	NA	TRBV7-8	TRBJ2-2	TGTGCCAGCACCAAAAGTGGGGGGAACACCGGGGAGCTGTTTTTT	CASTKSGGNTGELFF
many	NA	TRBV3-1	TRBJ1-6	TGTGCCAGCAGCCCTGGGGGCTCCTATAATTCACCCCTCCACTTT	CASSPGGSYNSPLHF
many	NA	TRBV13	TRBJ2-3	TGTGCCAGCAGCCTCCGCGATACGCAGTATTTT	CASSLRDTQYF
NA	NA	TRBV6-2/TRBV6-3	TRBJ2-3	TGTGCCAGCAGACCCCTCGGGTTCGATACGCAGTATTTT	CASRPLGFDTQYF
many	NA	TRBV28	TRBJ1-2	TGTGCCAGCAGGGATCAGGCCACCCGGATTATCTATGGCTACACCTTC	CASRDQATRIIYGYTF
few	NA	TRBV10-3	TRBJ2-6	TGTGCCATCAGTGATGACGGGGCCCCTTCTGGGGCCAACGTCCTGACTTTC	CAISDDGAPSGANVLTF
many	NA	TRBV7-2	TRBJ1-5	TGTGCCAGCAGCTTAGATCCGCCGGGGATGAAAGGTCAGCCCCAGCATTTT	CASSLDPPGMKGQPQHF
few	TRBD1	TRBV7-2	TRBJ1-5	TGTGCCAGCAGCCACGAAGGACAGGGGTACCAGCCCCAGCATTTT	CASSHEGQGYQPQHF
many	NA	TRBV27	TRBJ1-5	TGTGCCAGCAGTCCCCTGGGGGGTACAGAACAGCCCCAGCATTTT	CASSPLGGTEQPQHF
few	TRBD2	TRBV29-1	TRBJ2-3	TGCAGCGTTGGGGGGGGAGTGCGAAGCACAGATACGCAGTATTTT	CSVGGGVRSTDTQYF
few	NA	TRBV20-1	TRBJ1-2	TGCAGTGCTAGCCCAGGGCAAGGCTACACCTTC	CSASPGQGYTF